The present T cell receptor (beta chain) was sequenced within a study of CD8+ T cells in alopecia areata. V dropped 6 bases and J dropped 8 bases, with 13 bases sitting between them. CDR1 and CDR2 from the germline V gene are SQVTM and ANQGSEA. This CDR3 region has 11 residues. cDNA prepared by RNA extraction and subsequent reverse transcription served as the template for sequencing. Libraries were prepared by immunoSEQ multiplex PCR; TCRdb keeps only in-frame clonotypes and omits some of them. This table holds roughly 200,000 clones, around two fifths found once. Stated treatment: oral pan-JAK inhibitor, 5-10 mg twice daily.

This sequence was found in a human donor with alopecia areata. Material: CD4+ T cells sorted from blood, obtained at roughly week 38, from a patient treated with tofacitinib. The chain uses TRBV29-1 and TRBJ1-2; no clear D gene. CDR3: CSVEWGRGYTF. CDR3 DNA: TGCAGCGTGGAATGGGGTCGCGGCTACACCTTC. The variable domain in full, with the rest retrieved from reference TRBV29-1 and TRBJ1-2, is SAVISQKPSRDICQRGTSLTIQCQVDSQVTMMFWYRQQPGQSLTLIATANQGSEATYESGFVIDKFPISRPNLTFSTLTVSNMSPEDSSIYLCSVEWGRGYTFGSGTRLTVV.